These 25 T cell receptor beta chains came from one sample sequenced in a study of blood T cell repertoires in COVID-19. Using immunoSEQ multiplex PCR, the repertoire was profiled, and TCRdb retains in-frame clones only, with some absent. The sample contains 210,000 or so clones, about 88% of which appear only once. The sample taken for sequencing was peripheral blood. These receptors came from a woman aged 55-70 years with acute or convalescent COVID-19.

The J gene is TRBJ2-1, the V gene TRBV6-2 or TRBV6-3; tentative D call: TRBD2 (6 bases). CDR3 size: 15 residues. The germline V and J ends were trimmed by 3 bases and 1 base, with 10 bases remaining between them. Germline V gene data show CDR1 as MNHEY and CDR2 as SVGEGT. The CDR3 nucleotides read TGTGCCAGCAGTTATGCGGGAAGGTCCTACAATGAGCAGTTCTTC. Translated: CASSYAGRSYNEQFF.

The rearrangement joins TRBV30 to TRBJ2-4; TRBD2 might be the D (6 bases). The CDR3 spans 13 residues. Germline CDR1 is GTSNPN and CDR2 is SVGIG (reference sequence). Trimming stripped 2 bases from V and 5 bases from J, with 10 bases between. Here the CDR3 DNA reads TGTGCCTGGAGTCCTGGGACTCAAAACATTCAGTACTTC. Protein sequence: CAWSPGTQNIQYF. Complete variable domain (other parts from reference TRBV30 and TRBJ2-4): SQTIHQWPATLVQPVGSPLSLECTVEGTSNPNLYWYRQAAGRGLQLLFYSVGIGQISSEVPQNLSASRPQDRQFILSSKKLLLSDSGFYLCAWSPGTQNIQYFGAGTRLSVL.

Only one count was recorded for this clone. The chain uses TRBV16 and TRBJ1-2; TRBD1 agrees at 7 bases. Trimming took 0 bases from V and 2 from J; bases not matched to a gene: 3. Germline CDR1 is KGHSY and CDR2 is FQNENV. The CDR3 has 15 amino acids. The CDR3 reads CASSQSKTGNYGYTF. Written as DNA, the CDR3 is TGTGCCAGCAGCCAATCAAAGACAGGGAACTATGGCTACACCTTC.

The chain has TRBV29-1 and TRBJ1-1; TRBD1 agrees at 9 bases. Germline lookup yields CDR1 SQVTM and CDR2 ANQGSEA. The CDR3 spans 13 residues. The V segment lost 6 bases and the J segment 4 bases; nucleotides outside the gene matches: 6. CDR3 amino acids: CSVGDRAITEAFF. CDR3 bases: TGCAGCGTGGGGGACAGGGCTATCACTGAAGCTTTCTTT.

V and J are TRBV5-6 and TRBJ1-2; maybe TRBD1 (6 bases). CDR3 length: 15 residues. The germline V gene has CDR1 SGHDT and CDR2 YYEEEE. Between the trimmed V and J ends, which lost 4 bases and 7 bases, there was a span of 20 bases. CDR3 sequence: CASSLRATGTFGYTF. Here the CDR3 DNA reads TGTGCCAGCAGCCTAAGAGCGACAGGTACTTTTGGCTACACCTTC. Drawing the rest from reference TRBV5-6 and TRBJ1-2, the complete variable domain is DAGVTQSPTHLIKTRGQQVTLRCSPKSGHDTVSWYQQALGQGPQFIFQYYEEEERQRGNFPDRFSGHQFPNYSSELNVNALLLGDSALYLCASSLRATGTFGYTFGSGTRLTVV.

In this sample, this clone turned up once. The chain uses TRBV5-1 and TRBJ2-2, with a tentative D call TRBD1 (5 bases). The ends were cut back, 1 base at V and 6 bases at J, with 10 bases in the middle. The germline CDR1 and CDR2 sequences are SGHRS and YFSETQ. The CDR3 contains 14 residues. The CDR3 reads CASSLIGVPGELFF. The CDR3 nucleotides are TGCGCCAGCAGCTTGATAGGGGTCCCCGGGGAGCTGTTTTTT.

CDR3 amino acids: CAWSPGTGGYLNSPLHF. The CDR3 DNA reads TGTGCCTGGAGCCCCGGGACAGGGGGCTACCTTAATTCACCCCTCCACTTT. The rearrangement joins TRBV30 to TRBJ1-6; 12 positions match TRBD1. Trimming at V came to 3 bases and at J to 6 bases, leaving 9 bases not matched to a gene. The CDR3 length is 17 residues. Germline V lookup: CDR1 GTSNPN, CDR2 SVGIG (reference sequence). Using reference TRBV30 and TRBJ1-6 for the parts outside the CDR3, the full variable domain is SQTIHQWPATLVQPVGSPLSLECTVEGTSNPNLYWYRQAAGRGLQLLFYSVGIGQISSEVPQNLSASRPQDRQFILSSKKLLLSDSGFYLCAWSPGTGGYLNSPLHFGNGTRLTVT.

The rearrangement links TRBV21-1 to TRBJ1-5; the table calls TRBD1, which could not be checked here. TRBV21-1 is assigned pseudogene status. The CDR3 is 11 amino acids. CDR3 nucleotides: TGTGCCGACAGGCTCAATCAGCCCCAGCATTTT. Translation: CADRLNQPQHF.

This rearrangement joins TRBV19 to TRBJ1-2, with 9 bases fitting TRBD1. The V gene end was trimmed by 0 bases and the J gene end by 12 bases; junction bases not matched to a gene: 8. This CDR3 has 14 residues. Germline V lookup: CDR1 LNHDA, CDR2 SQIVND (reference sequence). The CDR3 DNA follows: TGTGCCAGTAGTATAGATTCGACAACAGGGGGCCACACCTTC. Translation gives CASSIDSTTGGHTF.

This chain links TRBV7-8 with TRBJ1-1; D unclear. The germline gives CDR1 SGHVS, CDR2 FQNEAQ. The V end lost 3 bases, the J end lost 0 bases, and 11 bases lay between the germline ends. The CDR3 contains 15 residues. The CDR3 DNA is TGTGCCAGCAGCTTGAGTCACAGTTTGAACACTGAAGCTTTCTTT. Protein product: CASSLSHSLNTEAFF.

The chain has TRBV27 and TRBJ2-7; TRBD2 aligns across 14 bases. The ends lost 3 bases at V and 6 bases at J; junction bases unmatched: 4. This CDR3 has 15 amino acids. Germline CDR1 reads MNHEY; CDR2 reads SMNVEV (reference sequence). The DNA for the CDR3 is TGTGCCAGCAGTTTCGGGACTAGCGGGAGATTCGAGCAGTACTTC. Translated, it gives CASSFGTSGRFEQYF.

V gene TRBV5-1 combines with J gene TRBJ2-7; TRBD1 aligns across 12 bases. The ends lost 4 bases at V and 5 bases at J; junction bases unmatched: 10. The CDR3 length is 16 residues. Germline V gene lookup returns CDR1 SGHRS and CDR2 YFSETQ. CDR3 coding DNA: TGCGCCAGCAGCCGGACGCCCGGGACAGGGGGCGACGAGCAGTACTTC. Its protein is CASSRTPGTGGDEQYF. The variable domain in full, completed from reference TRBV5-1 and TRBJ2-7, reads KAGVTQTPRYLIKTRGQQVTLSCSPISGHRSVSWYQQTPGQGLQFLFEYFSETQRNKGNFPGRFSGRQFSNSRSEMNVSTLELGDSALYLCASSRTPGTGGDEQYFGPGTRLTVT.

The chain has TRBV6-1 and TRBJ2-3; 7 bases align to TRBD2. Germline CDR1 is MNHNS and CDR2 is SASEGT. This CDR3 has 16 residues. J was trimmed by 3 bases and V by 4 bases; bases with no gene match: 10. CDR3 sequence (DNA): TGTGCCAGCAGTGGATCCTGGGGGGGAGGAACAGATACGCAGTATTTT. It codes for CASSGSWGGGTDTQYF.

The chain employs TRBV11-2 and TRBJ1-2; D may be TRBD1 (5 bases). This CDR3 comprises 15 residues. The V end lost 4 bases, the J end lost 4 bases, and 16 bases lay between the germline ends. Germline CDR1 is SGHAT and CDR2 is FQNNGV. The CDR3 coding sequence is TGTGCCAGCAGCTATGCCACAGGAGCGGGCTATGGCTACACCTTC. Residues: CASSYATGAGYGYTF.

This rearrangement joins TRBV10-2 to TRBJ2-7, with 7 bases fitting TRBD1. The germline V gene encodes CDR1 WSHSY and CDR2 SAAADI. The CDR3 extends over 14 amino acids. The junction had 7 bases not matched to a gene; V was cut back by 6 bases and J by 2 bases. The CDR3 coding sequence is TGCGCCAGCAGGTTGTGGGACAGCACCTACGAGCAGTACTTC. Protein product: CASRLWDSTYEQYF.

CDR3 DNA sequence: TGTGCCAGCAGTGAAGACGGGGGATCATATGGCTACACCTTC. This gives the protein CASSEDGGSYGYTF. The J gene is TRBJ1-2, the V gene TRBV2, with D maybe TRBD1 (5 bases). The CDR3 is 14 residues long. Trimming cost V 1 base and J 5 bases, with 11 bases left between them. Germline V gene sequence: CDR1 SNHLY, CDR2 FYNNEI.

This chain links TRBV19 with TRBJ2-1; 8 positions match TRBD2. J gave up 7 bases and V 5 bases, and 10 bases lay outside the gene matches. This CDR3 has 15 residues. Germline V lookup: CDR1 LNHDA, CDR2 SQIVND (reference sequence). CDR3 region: CASSHEREIGNEQFF. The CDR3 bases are TGTGCCAGTAGTCACGAGCGGGAGATCGGGAATGAGCAGTTCTTC.

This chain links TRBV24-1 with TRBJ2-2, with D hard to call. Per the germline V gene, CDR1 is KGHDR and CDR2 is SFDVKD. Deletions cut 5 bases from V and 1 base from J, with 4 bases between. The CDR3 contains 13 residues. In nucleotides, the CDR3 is TGTGCCACCAGTGCGGTGAACACCGGGGAGCTGTTTTTT. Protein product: CATSAVNTGELFF.

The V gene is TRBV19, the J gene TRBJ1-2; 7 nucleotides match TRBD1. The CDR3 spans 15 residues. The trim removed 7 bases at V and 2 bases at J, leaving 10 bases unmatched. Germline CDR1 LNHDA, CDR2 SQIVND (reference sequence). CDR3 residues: CASTHASGQNYGYTF. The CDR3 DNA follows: TGTGCCAGTACCCACGCGTCGGGACAGAACTATGGCTACACCTTC.

The CDR3 loop is CASSLDWTEAFF. CDR3 coding DNA: TGTGCCAGCAGCTTAGACTGGACTGAAGCTTTCTTT. The chain has TRBV7-9 and TRBJ1-1; D remains ambiguous. Trimming stripped 1 base from V and 5 bases from J, with 5 bases between. CDR3 length: 12 amino acids. CDR1 and CDR2 from the germline V gene are SEHNR and FQNEAQ (reference sequence).

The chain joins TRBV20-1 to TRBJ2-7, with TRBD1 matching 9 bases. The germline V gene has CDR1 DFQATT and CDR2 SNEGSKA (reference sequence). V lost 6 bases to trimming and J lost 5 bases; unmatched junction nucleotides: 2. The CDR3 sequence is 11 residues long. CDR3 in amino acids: CSATGGNEQYF. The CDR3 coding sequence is TGCAGTGCGACAGGGGGAAACGAGCAGTACTTC.

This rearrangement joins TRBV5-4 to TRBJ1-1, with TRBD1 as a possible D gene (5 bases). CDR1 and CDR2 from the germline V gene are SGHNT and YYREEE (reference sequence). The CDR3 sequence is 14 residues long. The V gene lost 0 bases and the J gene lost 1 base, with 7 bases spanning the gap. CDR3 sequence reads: CASSLGRANTEAFF. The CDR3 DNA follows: TGTGCCAGCAGCTTGGGCAGGGCGAACACTGAAGCTTTCTTT.

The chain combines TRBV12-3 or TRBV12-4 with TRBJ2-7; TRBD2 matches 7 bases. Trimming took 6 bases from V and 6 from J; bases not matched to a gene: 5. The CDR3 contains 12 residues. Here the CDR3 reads CASSLGGSEQYF. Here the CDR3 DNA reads TGTGCCAGCAGCCTGGGGGGGAGCGAGCAGTACTTC.

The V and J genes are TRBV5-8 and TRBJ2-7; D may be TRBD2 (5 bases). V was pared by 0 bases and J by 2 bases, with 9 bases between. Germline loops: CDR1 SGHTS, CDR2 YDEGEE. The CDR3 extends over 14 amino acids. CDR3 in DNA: TGTGCCAGCAGCTTGGAGGCCGGGGCCTACGAGCAGTACTTC. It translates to CASSLEAGAYEQYF.

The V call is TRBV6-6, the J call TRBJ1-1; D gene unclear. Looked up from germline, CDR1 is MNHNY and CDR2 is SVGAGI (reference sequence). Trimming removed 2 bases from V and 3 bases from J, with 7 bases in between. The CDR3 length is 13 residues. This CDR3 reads CASSYAADTEAFF. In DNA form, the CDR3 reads TGTGCCAGCAGTTACGCGGCGGACACTGAAGCTTTCTTT.